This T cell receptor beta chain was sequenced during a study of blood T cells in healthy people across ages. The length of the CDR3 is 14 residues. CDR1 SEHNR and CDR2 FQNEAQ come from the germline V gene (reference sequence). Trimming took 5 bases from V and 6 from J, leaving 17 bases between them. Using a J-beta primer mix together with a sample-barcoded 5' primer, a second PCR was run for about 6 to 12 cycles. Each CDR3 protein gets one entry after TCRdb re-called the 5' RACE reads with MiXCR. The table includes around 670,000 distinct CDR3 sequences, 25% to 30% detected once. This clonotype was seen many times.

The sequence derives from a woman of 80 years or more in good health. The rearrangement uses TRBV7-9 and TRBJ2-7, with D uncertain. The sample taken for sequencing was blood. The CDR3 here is CASSPSQSVREQYF. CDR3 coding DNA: TGTGCCAGCAGCCCATCCCAATCGGTTCGCGAGCAGTACTTC.